This T cell receptor beta chain was identified during a study of human T cells and chemical hapten exposure. Study-level information: A mostly female patient group had alopecia areata, totalis or universalis.

In the case of this clonotype: What it recognizes is unknown.

This CDR3 contains 16 residues. The V end lost 5 bases, the J end lost 8 bases, and 19 bases lay between the germline ends. The germline gives CDR1 SEHNR, CDR2 FQNEAQ (reference sequence). Time point indicated: patch test 2, 6 weeks after DPC sensitization. Treatment of the sample: therapeutic diphenylcyclopropenone sensitization with weekly scalp DPC. Those who donated were patients with alopecia, 18 to 70 years of age, and suitable for DPC. MiXCR, run by TCRdb on the RACE reads, gives a single entry per CDR3 protein. The sample contains about 84,000 distinct CDR3 sequences, more than 9% of which appear only once. Study-level results: Patch test score was positively correlated with the counts of TCRs that had expanded at PT1.

This rearrangement joins TRBV7-9 to TRBJ1-6; a possible D gene is TRBD1 (6 bases). This receptor was identified in a woman aged 45-59 years with alopecia areata. Some clones in this sample may be carry-over from other donors' samples. The sequences come from whole blood, collected in connection with sensitization to the hapten diphenylcyclopropenone (DPC). The CDR3: CASSPGWTATYSPLHF. The DNA for the CDR3 is TGTGCCAGCAGCCCAGGATGGACAGCGACCTATTCACCCCTCCACTTT.